The 32 T cell receptor beta chains reported below all come from one sample, sequenced in a study of CD8+ T cells in alopecia areata. Reverse transcribed after extraction, RNA yielded cDNA as the sequencing template. Produced via immunoSEQ multiplex PCR; TCRdb's table is partial and in-frame only. The sample includes about 140,000 clones, 45% to 60% of them seen just once. Sequenced material: CD4+ T cells sorted from blood, taken at week 0. These receptor sequences come from a human donor with alopecia areata.

This clone was recorded many times. This chain links TRBV2 with TRBJ2-2; D uncertain. Germline CDR1 SNHLY, CDR2 FYNNEI. The V end was cut by 6 bases, the J end by 5 bases, with 10 bases between. This CDR3 has 13 amino acids. CDR3 residues: CASREIVTGELFF. CDR3 nucleotide sequence: TGTGCCAGCAGGGAGATAGTAACCGGGGAGCTGTTTTTT. Complete variable domain (other parts from reference TRBV2 and TRBJ2-2): EPEVTQTPSHQVTQMGQEVILRCVPISNHLYFYWYRQILGQKVEFLVSFYNNEISEKSEIFDDQFSVERPDGSNFTLKIRSTKLEDSAMYFCASREIVTGELFFGEGSRLTVL.

This chain links TRBV7-2 with TRBJ1-2, with D maybe TRBD1 (6 bases). Germline V gene lookup returns CDR1 SGHTA and CDR2 FQGNSA. Trimming pared 5 bases from V and 2 bases from J, leaving 12 bases between. The CDR3 contains 14 residues. CDR3 residues: CASSLGGWNYGYTF. The CDR3 nucleotides are TGTGCCAGCAGCCTAGGGGGATGGAACTATGGCTACACCTTC.

Comment on this clone: The sample carries other DNA sequences with the same CDR3. The rearrangement links TRBV5-1 to TRBJ2-3, with 9 nucleotides matching TRBD1. Germline values: CDR1 SGHRS, CDR2 YFSETQ. J lost 4 bases, V lost 7 bases, and 7 bases had no gene match. This CDR3 has 14 amino acids. The CDR3 region has the DNA TGCGCCAGCTCCCGGGACAGGGTGGCAGATACGCAGTATTTT. Translated, it gives CASSRDRVADTQYF. Drawing the rest from reference TRBV5-1 and TRBJ2-3, the complete variable domain is KAGVTQTPRYLIKTRGQQVTLSCSPISGHRSVSWYQQTPGQGLQFLFEYFSETQRNKGNFPGRFSGRQFSNSRSEMNVSTLELGDSALYLCASSRDRVADTQYFGPGTRLTVL.

For this clone: This specimen includes other DNA sequences encoding the same CDR3. This chain uses TRBV30 with TRBJ2-6; D is unclear. The V end lost 3 bases, the J end lost 1 base, and 13 bases lay between the germline ends. The CDR3 runs to 16 residues. Germline CDR1 reads GTSNPN; CDR2 reads SVGIG (reference sequence). The CDR3 loop reads CAWSPPGVSGANVLTF. The CDR3 DNA sequence: TGTGCCTGGAGCCCGCCTGGGGTATCTGGGGCCAACGTCCTGACTTTC. Based on the CDR3 plus reference TRBV30 and TRBJ2-6, the full variable domain is SQTIHQWPATLVQPVGSPLSLECTVEGTSNPNLYWYRQAAGRGLQLLFYSVGIGQISSEVPQNLSASRPQDRQFILSSKKLLLSDSGFYLCAWSPPGVSGANVLTFGAGSRLTVL.

This chain connects TRBV11-2 to TRBJ2-5; D is unclear. V was pared by 0 bases and J by 4 bases, with 9 bases between. The germline gives CDR1 SGHAT, CDR2 FQNNGV. The CDR3 contains 14 residues. For the CDR3, the DNA is TGTGCCAGCAGCTTAGAGATGACTCTAGAGACCCAGTACTTC. As protein: CASSLEMTLETQYF.

This rearrangement joins TRBV30 to TRBJ2-3, with 11 bases lining up with TRBD2. The V and J ends lost 6 bases and 4 bases, in that order; junction bases with no gene match: 21. The CDR3 totals 19 residues. The germline gives CDR1 GTSNPN, CDR2 SVGIG (reference sequence). CDR3 region: CACESNLAGGPRWADTQYF. In nucleotides, the CDR3 is TGTGCCTGTGAATCCAATTTAGCGGGAGGGCCTCGTTGGGCAGATACGCAGTATTTT.

V gene TRBV30 combines with J gene TRBJ1-1; no clear D. This CDR3 spans 14 amino acids. Germline assignment: CDR1 GTSNPN and CDR2 SVGIG (reference sequence). V lost 4 bases, J lost 1 base, and 13 bases lay in between. The DNA for the CDR3 is TGTGCCTGGATGAGAGCCAGGAGGAACACTGAAGCTTTCTTT. Residues: CAWMRARRNTEAFF.

The gene calls are TRBV27 and TRBJ1-5, with D perhaps matching TRBD1 (6 bases). The V end lost 2 bases, the J end lost 7 bases, and 15 bases lay between the germline ends. The CDR3 consists of 15 residues. CDR1 and CDR2 from the germline V gene are MNHEY and SMNVEV (reference sequence). CDR3 amino acids: CASSLVPGAWQPQHF. The CDR3 nucleotides are TGTGCCAGCAGTTTAGTTCCGGGGGCATGGCAGCCCCAGCATTTT.

The chain carries TRBV29-1 and TRBJ2-7; a possible D gene is TRBD2 (6 bases). V lost 3 bases, J lost 5 bases, and 14 bases lay in between. Per germline, CDR1 SQVTM and CDR2 ANQGSEA. The CDR3 length is 13 residues. In nucleotides, the CDR3 is TGCAGCGTTGATGTCGGGAGTGGCAACGAGCAGTACTTC. Protein sequence: CSVDVGSGNEQYF.

The chain employs TRBV6-6 and TRBJ1-5; TRBD1 matches 8 bases. Looked up from germline, CDR1 is MNHNY and CDR2 is SVGAGI (reference sequence). The length of the CDR3 is 16 residues. Trimming removed 5 bases from V and 5 bases from J; junction bases left unmatched: 11. The CDR3 loop is CASSPIGTGFYQPQHF. The CDR3 region has the DNA TGTGCCAGCAGTCCAATTGGGACAGGCTTTTATCAGCCCCAGCATTTT.

The gene calls are TRBV5-1 and TRBJ1-1; 7 bases are a match to TRBD1. V lost 7 bases, J lost 1 base, and 4 bases stayed unmatched. Germline V gene sequence: CDR1 SGHRS, CDR2 YFSETQ. The CDR3 has 13 amino acids. CDR3 nucleotide sequence: TGCGCCAGCGCTCAGGGGGGGAACACTGAAGCTTTCTTT. Amino acid sequence: CASAQGGNTEAFF.

As regards this clone: The sample holds other DNA sequences that translate to the same CDR3. This chain uses TRBV5-1 with TRBJ1-5; TRBD1 matches 10 bases. Unmatched junction bases numbered 3, after V lost 4 bases and J lost 5 bases. Per the germline V gene, CDR1 is SGHRS and CDR2 is YFSETQ. The CDR3 loop spans 14 amino acids. The CDR3 DNA reads as TGCGCCAGCAGCCCAGGGACAGGGGATCAGCCCCAGCATTTT. This translates into CASSPGTGDQPQHF. Full variable domain (remainder filled in from reference TRBV5-1 and TRBJ1-5): KAGVTQTPRYLIKTRGQQVTLSCSPISGHRSVSWYQQTPGQGLQFLFEYFSETQRNKGNFPGRFSGRQFSNSRSEMNVSTLELGDSALYLCASSPGTGDQPQHFGDGTRLSIL.

The rearrangement links TRBV7-2 to TRBJ2-7; unclear D gene. Germline loops: CDR1 SGHTA, CDR2 FQGNSA. Trimming pared 5 bases from V and 6 bases from J, leaving 17 bases between. The CDR3 length is 14 residues. The CDR3 spells CASSLLGSSSEQYF. CDR3 DNA sequence: TGTGCCAGCAGCCTCCTAGGGTCGTCGAGCGAGCAGTACTTC.

The chain carries TRBV4-3 and TRBJ1-1, with D perhaps matching TRBD1 (6 bases). The CDR3 contains 14 residues. Trimming shortened V by 5 bases and J by 6 bases, and 16 bases separated the two germline ends. The V gene's germline CDR1 is LGHNA and CDR2 YSLEER. The CDR3 coding sequence is TGCGCCAGCAGCAGAACAGGGAAAGGAGCTGAAGCTTTCTTT. As protein: CASSRTGKGAEAFF.

The chain has TRBV4-1 and TRBJ2-4, with D possibly matching TRBD1 (5 bases). The germline gives CDR1 MGHRA, CDR2 YSYEKL. V shed 4 bases and J shed 0 bases, with 10 bases lying between them. This CDR3 spans 15 amino acids. The CDR3 protein is CASSLMGLAKNIQYF. Here the CDR3 DNA reads TGCGCCAGCAGCCTAATGGGGCTAGCCAAAAACATTCAGTACTTC.

V and J are TRBV30 and TRBJ1-5, with D perhaps TRBD1 (5 bases). Germline V gene lookup returns CDR1 GTSNPN and CDR2 SVGIG (reference sequence). The CDR3 is 14 amino acids. V was cut by 3 bases and J by 6 bases, with 15 bases left in between. The CDR3 DNA sequence: TGTGCCTGGAGCCTAAGGGCAGGGTCTCAGCCCCAGCATTTT. Residues: CAWSLRAGSQPQHF.

The rearrangement uses TRBV9 and TRBJ1-3, with TRBD1 identical over 7 bases. The V segment lost 5 bases and the J segment 4 bases; nucleotides outside the gene matches: 6. This CDR3 region has 14 residues. CDR1 and CDR2 (germline): SGDLS, YYNGEE. The CDR3 DNA is TGTGCCAGCAGTTCCGGGACAGCGGGAAACACCATATATTTT. Protein: CASSSGTAGNTIYF.

The chain has TRBV7-2 and TRBJ2-2, with D unresolved. Germline lookup yields CDR1 SGHTA and CDR2 FQGNSA. The length of the CDR3 is 14 residues. Trimming removed 2 bases from V and 1 base from J, with 5 bases in between. The CDR3, as DNA: TGTGCCAGCAGCTTAAGCTGGAACACCGGGGAGCTGTTTTTT. It is translated as CASSLSWNTGELFF.

The chain is built from TRBV30 and TRBJ1-5; D possibly corresponds to TRBD1 (5 bases). Trimming shortened V by 5 bases and J by 3 bases, and 11 bases separated the two germline ends. Germline assignment: CDR1 GTSNPN and CDR2 SVGIG (reference sequence). CDR3 length: 13 amino acids. The CDR3 DNA follows: TGTGCCTGGGCTACAGGCAACAATCAGCCCCAGCATTTT. It translates to CAWATGNNQPQHF.

CDR3 amino acids: CSVEGGVTSGANVLTF. CDR3 bases: TGCAGCGTTGAAGGGGGCGTAACCTCTGGGGCCAACGTCCTGACTTTC. J is TRBJ2-6 and V is TRBV29-1, with D perhaps matching TRBD1 (5 bases). The CDR3 length is 16 residues. V lost 1 base to trimming and J lost 0 bases, with 10 bases between them. The germline CDR1 and CDR2 sequences are SQVTM and ANQGSEA.

This chain joins TRBV7-6 and TRBJ2-7, with TRBD1 as a possible D gene (6 bases). Trimming pared 5 bases from V and 5 bases from J, leaving 16 bases between. This CDR3 is built from 14 residues. Germline V gene lookup returns CDR1 SGHVS and CDR2 FNYEAQ. The CDR3 protein is CASSLTGSGNEQYF. The CDR3 DNA follows: TGTGCCAGCAGCCTTACAGGGTCGGGAAACGAGCAGTACTTC. Full variable domain (remainder filled in from reference TRBV7-6 and TRBJ2-7): GAGVSQSPRYKVTKRGQDVALRCDPISGHVSLYWYRQALGQGPEFLTYFNYEAQQDKSGLPNDRFSAERPEGSISTLTIQRTEQRDSAMYRCASSLTGSGNEQYFGPGTRLTVT.

The J gene is TRBJ1-5, the V gene TRBV11-2, with D unresolved. CDR1 SGHAT and CDR2 FQNNGV come from the germline V gene. V dropped 5 bases and J dropped 6 bases, with 11 bases sitting between them. This CDR3 spans 13 amino acids. CDR3 bases: TGTGCCAGCAGCCCACAAGTTAGTCAGCCCCAGCATTTT. It yields the protein CASSPQVSQPQHF.

The rearrangement uses TRBV7-9 and TRBJ1-2; 8 bases agree with TRBD1. The V gene end was trimmed by 5 bases and the J gene end by 7 bases; junction bases not matched to a gene: 6. From germline, CDR1 is SEHNR and CDR2 FQNEAQ (reference sequence). The CDR3 length is 13 residues. CDR3 sequence: CASSPGQGAGYTF. The CDR3 DNA is TGTGCCAGCAGCCCTGGACAGGGTGCTGGCTACACCTTC.

A few counts support this clone. The V and J genes are TRBV29-1 and TRBJ2-6, with TRBD1 matching over 7 bases. V gave up 6 bases and J gave up 0 bases; unmatched junction bases: 8. The CDR3 runs 16 residues. Germline V CDR1 and CDR2: SQVTM, ANQGSEA. The CDR3 DNA reads as TGCAGCGTGGCCGGGACAGCCTCCTCTGGGGCCAACGTCCTGACTTTC. This codes for CSVAGTASSGANVLTF.

The V call is TRBV5-4, the J call TRBJ2-3, with 12 bases fitting TRBD2. The CDR3 contains 18 residues. Germline CDR1 is SGHNT and CDR2 is YYREEE (reference sequence). Trimming cost V 2 bases and J 1 base; bases outside gene matches: 8. The CDR3 DNA reads as TGTGCCAGCAGCTTAGGGCTAGCGGGAGGGCCGGGCACAGATACGCAGTATTTT. This sequence encodes CASSLGLAGGPGTDTQYF.

The CDR3 sequence: CASSQDGHRQYF. The CDR3, as DNA: TGTGCCAGCAGCCAAGATGGGCATCGCCAGTATTTT. The chain combines TRBV14 with TRBJ2-3, with unresolved D. The CDR3 loop spans 12 amino acids. The germline V gene encodes CDR1 SGHDN and CDR2 FVKESK. V shed 0 bases and J shed 12 bases, with 10 bases lying between them.

This clone was counted once. The rearrangement joins TRBV5-1 to TRBJ1-2; D may be TRBD1 (5 bases). The V gene's germline CDR1 is SGHRS and CDR2 YFSETQ. Trimming removed 1 base at V and 7 bases at J, with 14 bases between. CDR3 length: 14 residues. The CDR3 spells CASSLSSIGAGYTF. The CDR3 nucleotides read TGCGCCAGCAGCTTGTCGTCCATAGGGGCTGGCTACACCTTC.

This clone occurred a few times. The chain joins TRBV19 to TRBJ2-3, with D maybe TRBD1 (5 bases). The CDR3 spans 15 residues. The ends were cut back, 4 bases at V and 4 bases at J, with 15 bases in the middle. The germline V gene has CDR1 LNHDA and CDR2 SQIVND (reference sequence). The CDR3 DNA follows: TGTGCCAGTAGTAGGCCATCCAGGGTCCCAGATACGCAGTATTTT. Translated, it gives CASSRPSRVPDTQYF.

This chain uses TRBV29-1 with TRBJ2-7; unclear D gene. The CDR3 runs 11 residues. V dropped 6 bases and J dropped 6 bases, with 12 bases sitting between them. Per the germline V gene, CDR1 is SQVTM and CDR2 is ANQGSEA. CDR3 residues: CSVGSASEQYF. CDR3 nucleotide sequence: TGCAGCGTCGGGTCTGCTTCCGAGCAGTACTTC.

This clone was recorded a few times. The chain links TRBV7-2 to TRBJ2-7, with 12 bases fitting TRBD2. Germline values: CDR1 SGHTA, CDR2 FQGNSA. This CDR3 has 16 amino acids. Losses at the gene ends were 5 bases for V and 3 bases for J; bases not matched to a gene: 8. The CDR3: CASSLRTSGKGYEQYF. The DNA of the CDR3 is TGTGCCAGCAGCCTGAGGACTAGCGGGAAGGGCTACGAGCAGTACTTC. Looking up the rest from reference TRBV7-2 and TRBJ2-7 gives the full variable domain: GAGVSQSPSNKVTEKGKDVELRCDPISGHTALYWYRQSLGQGLEFLIYFQGNSAPDKSGLPSDRFSAERTGGSVSTLTIQRTQQEDSAVYLCASSLRTSGKGYEQYFGPGTRLTVT.

As for this clone: Other DNA variants within this sample encode the same CDR3. The J gene is TRBJ1-1, the V gene TRBV30; D is undetermined. Germline CDR1 and CDR2: GTSNPN and SVGIG (reference sequence). This CDR3 spans 13 amino acids. Trimming took 1 base from V and 0 from J, leaving 6 bases between them. The CDR3 DNA reads TGTGCCTGGAGTGGGGCGGTGAACACTGAAGCTTTCTTT. It specifies CAWSGAVNTEAFF.

The gene calls are TRBV29-1 and TRBJ2-3; the match to TRBD2 covers 10 bases. CDR1 is SQVTM, CDR2 ANQGSEA, per germline. V dropped 8 bases and J dropped 2; count of bases not matched to a gene: 10. The CDR3 has 15 amino acids. The CDR3 DNA is TGCAGCACCCCCCTGACTAGCGGGCTCACAGATACGCAGTATTTT. This sequence encodes CSTPLTSGLTDTQYF.